The 17 T cell receptor beta chains below all came from one sample that was sequenced in a study of T cells in Graves' hyperthyroidism and ophthalmopathy. TCR beta CDR3 sequences were amplified from RNA transcripts. The HTBI primer set drove a first-round RT-PCR of the TCR CDR3. Via MiXCR, TCRdb re-called the multiplex PCR reads, giving one row per CDR3 protein. The sample consists of around 250,000 distinct CDR3 sequences, 15% to 20% of them appearing once. The sequencing input was blood. These TCRs come from a woman younger than 35 with Graves' ophthalmopathy.

Many counts were recorded for this clonotype. The V call is TRBV2, the J call TRBJ2-7; no reliable D call. The germline V gene has CDR1 SNHLY and CDR2 FYNNEI. CDR3 size: 13 residues. The germline V and J ends were trimmed by 0 bases and 5 bases, with 8 bases remaining between them. CDR3 nucleotide sequence: TGTGCCAGCAGTGAAGCTTATTTTGACGAGCAGTACTTC. Translated, it gives CASSEAYFDEQYF.

There are many counts of this clonotype. This chain connects TRBV20-1 to TRBJ1-2; possible D gene TRBD1, 5 bases. The germline V gene has CDR1 DFQATT and CDR2 SNEGSKA (reference sequence). The CDR3 covers 12 residues. V was clipped by 3 bases and J by 6 bases, with 11 bases between them. Here the CDR3 DNA reads TGCAGTGCTAGCCTCTCGGGGGATGGCTACACCTTC. This codes for CSASLSGDGYTF.

This clonotype showed up many times. CDR3 sequence reads: CASRPSGSPYEQYF. The CDR3 nucleotides are TGTGCCAGCAGACCTAGCGGGAGTCCCTACGAGCAGTACTTC. The rearrangement links TRBV11-2 to TRBJ2-7, with 10 nucleotides matching TRBD2. This CDR3 region has 14 residues. The V gene end was trimmed by 6 bases and the J gene end by 2 bases; junction bases not matched to a gene: 4. Germline assignment: CDR1 SGHAT and CDR2 FQNNGV.

At least ten counts were recorded for this clonotype. The J gene is TRBJ2-1, the V gene TRBV7-3; 11 positions agree with TRBD2. V gave up 3 bases and J gave up 8 bases; unmatched junction bases: 0. This CDR3 is 13 amino acids long. Germline V gene data show CDR1 as SGHTA and CDR2 as FQGTGA. The CDR3 coding sequence is TGTGCCAGCAGCTTGGGACTAGCGGATGAGCAGTTCTTC. It translates to CASSLGLADEQFF. Combining the CDR3 with reference TRBV7-3 and TRBJ2-1 gives the whole variable domain GAGVSQTPSNKVTEKGKYVELRCDPISGHTALYWYRQSLGQGPEFLIYFQGTGAADDSGLPNDRFFAVRPEGSVSTLKIQRTERGDSAVYLCASSLGLADEQFFGPGTRLTVL.

This clonotype was picked up many times. The CDR3 is CASSYSMEHPNTEAFF. CDR3 coding DNA: TGTGCCAGCAGTTACAGCATGGAACACCCGAACACTGAAGCTTTCTTT. The gene calls are TRBV6-6 and TRBJ1-1; D gene unclear. The CDR3 sequence is 16 residues long. Germline values: CDR1 MNHNY, CDR2 SVGAGI (reference sequence). V dropped 2 bases and J dropped 1 base, with 14 bases sitting between them.

With regard to this clonotype: This may be a read error: a much more frequent sequence differs by one nucleotide. The conserved phenylalanine or tryptophan is not found at the CDR3 terminus, so this likely reflects a read error. The chain employs TRBV7-2 and TRBJ2-2; D not resolved. V was trimmed by 2 bases and J by 1 base, leaving 5 bases between them. The germline V gene encodes CDR1 SGHTA and CDR2 FQGNSA. This CDR3 comprises 14 residues. The CDR3: CASSLLENTGELFL. CDR3 DNA sequence: TGTGCCAGCAGCTTATTGGAGAACACCGGGGAGCTGTTTCTT.

This clonotype appeared many times. This chain joins TRBV6-1 and TRBJ1-1; D might be TRBD1 (5 bases). The CDR3 consists of 13 residues. V lost 7 bases and J lost 2, with 11 bases in between. The germline V gene encodes CDR1 MNHNS and CDR2 SASEGT. The CDR3 here is CASTFDSNTEAFF. The CDR3 DNA reads as TGTGCCAGCACCTTTGACAGTAACACTGAAGCTTTCTTT.

In its sample, this clonotype was seen once. CDR3 bases: TGTGCCAGCAGCATCGGACAGGGGTATGGCCAGCCCCAGCATTTT. Translating it yields CASSIGQGYGQPQHF. V is TRBV7-3 and J is TRBJ1-5, with TRBD1 matching over 9 bases. The CDR3 spans 15 residues. The germline V gene encodes CDR1 SGHTA and CDR2 FQGTGA. The V and J ends lost 5 bases and 7 bases, in that order; junction bases with no gene match: 9.

This clonotype was seen at least ten times. The rearrangement joins TRBV20-1 to TRBJ2-3; tentative D call: TRBD1 (5 bases). V lost 1 base to trimming and J lost 3 bases, with 11 bases between them. The germline V gene has CDR1 DFQATT and CDR2 SNEGSKA (reference sequence). The CDR3 totals 14 residues. Here the CDR3 reads CSARVQGPTDTQYF. The CDR3 DNA is TGCAGTGCTAGAGTGCAGGGCCCGACAGATACGCAGTATTTT.

The chain is built from TRBV27 and TRBJ2-7, with 8 bases aligning to TRBD2. The CDR3 loop spans 15 amino acids. The germline gives CDR1 MNHEY, CDR2 SMNVEV (reference sequence). Losses at the gene ends were 4 bases for V and 2 bases for J; bases not matched to a gene: 7. CDR3 loop: CASSSMAGGAYEQYF. In DNA form, the CDR3 reads TGTGCCAGCAGTTCAATGGCGGGAGGTGCCTACGAGCAGTACTTC.

This clonotype was observed at least ten times. The chain carries TRBV5-1 and TRBJ2-7; D is undetermined. The CDR3 covers 15 residues. Germline CDR1 SGHRS, CDR2 YFSETQ. Deletions cut 4 bases from V and 3 bases from J, with 17 bases between. The CDR3 sequence: CASSLLSEGGYEQYF. CDR3 in DNA: TGCGCCAGCAGCCTCTTATCCGAAGGTGGCTACGAGCAGTACTTC.

The chain carries TRBV2 and TRBJ1-1; D remains ambiguous. The V gene's germline CDR1 is SNHLY and CDR2 FYNNEI. This CDR3 region has 14 residues. V was cut by 8 bases and J by 0 bases, with 13 bases left in between. CDR3 region: CASGHRRLNTEAFF. The DNA for the CDR3 is TGTGCCAGCGGCCACCGTAGGCTGAACACTGAAGCTTTCTTT.

This clonotype was counted ten times or more. The chain combines TRBV10-3 with TRBJ2-7; 8 bases agree with TRBD1. The junction had 10 bases not matched to a gene; V was cut back by 7 bases and J by 2 bases. In germline, CDR1 is ENHRY, CDR2 SYGVKD. The length of the CDR3 is 15 residues. CDR3 sequence: CAIKRQGSRTYEQYF. The CDR3 bases are TGTGCCATCAAACGACAGGGGTCGAGGACCTACGAGCAGTACTTC.

This clonotype has a count of ten or more. DNA of the CDR3: TGTGCCAGCAGCCAATATCGAGGCCATGAGCAGTTCTTC. Amino acids: CASSQYRGHEQFF. The chain uses TRBV14 and TRBJ2-1; unclear D gene. The CDR3 length is 13 residues. V lost 2 bases to trimming and J lost 8 bases, with 10 bases between them. Germline V CDR1 and CDR2: SGHDN, FVKESK. The variable domain in full, completed from reference TRBV14 and TRBJ2-1, reads EAGVTQFPSHSVIEKGQTVTLRCDPISGHDNLYWYRRVMGKEIKFLLHFVKESKQDESGMPNNRFLAERTGGTYSTLKVQPAELEDSGVYFCASSQYRGHEQFFGPGTRLTVL.

This clonotype was observed many times. The V call is TRBV3-1, the J call TRBJ1-2, with D tentatively TRBD1 (5 bases). V dropped 2 bases and J dropped 4 bases, with 14 bases sitting between them. The CDR3 contains 15 residues. Germline CDR1 LGHDT, CDR2 YNNKEL (reference sequence). CDR3 DNA: TGTGCCAGCAGCCAAAAGTACAGGTTATTCTATGGCTACACCTTC. It translates to CASSQKYRLFYGYTF.

This clonotype was picked up many times. A much larger clone differs by one base, so this may be a read error. The CDR3 loop reads CASKPLGGGNEQYF. The CDR3 coding sequence is TGTGCCAGCAAACCCCTTGGCGGGGGAAACGAGCAGTACTTC. V is TRBV2 and J is TRBJ2-7; the match to TRBD2 covers 7 bases. CDR1 SNHLY and CDR2 FYNNEI come from the germline V gene. The CDR3 is made up of 14 amino acids. With V trimmed by 7 bases and J by 5 bases, 11 bases remained unmatched.

This clonotype was seen repeatedly, ten times or more. The J gene is TRBJ2-5, the V gene TRBV20-1, with a tentative D call TRBD2 (7 bases). Germline V CDR1 and CDR2: DFQATT, SNEGSKA (reference sequence). The CDR3 has 15 amino acids. V gave up 7 bases and J gave up 5 bases, with 23 bases separating them. The CDR3 sequence: CSGKGGDGRPETQYF. The CDR3 DNA follows: TGCAGTGGAAAAGGGGGGGACGGGCGCCCCGAGACCCAGTACTTC.